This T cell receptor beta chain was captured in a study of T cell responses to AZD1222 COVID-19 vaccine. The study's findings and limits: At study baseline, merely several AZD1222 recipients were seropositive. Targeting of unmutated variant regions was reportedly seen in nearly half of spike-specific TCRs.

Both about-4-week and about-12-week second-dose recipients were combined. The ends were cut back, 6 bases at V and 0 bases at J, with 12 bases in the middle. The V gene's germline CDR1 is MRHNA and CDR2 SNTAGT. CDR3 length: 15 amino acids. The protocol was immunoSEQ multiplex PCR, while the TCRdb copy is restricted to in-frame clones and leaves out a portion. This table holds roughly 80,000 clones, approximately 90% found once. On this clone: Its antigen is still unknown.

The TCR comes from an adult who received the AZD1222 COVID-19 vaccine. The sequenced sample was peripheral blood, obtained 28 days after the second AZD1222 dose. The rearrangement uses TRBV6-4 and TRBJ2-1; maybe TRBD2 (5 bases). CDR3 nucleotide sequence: TGTGCCAGCAGCGAGGAGGAGAGCTCCTACAATGAGCAGTTCTTC. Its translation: CASSEEESSYNEQFF.